The 16 T cell receptor beta chains below come from one sample, sequenced in a study of T cell repertoires in cytomegalovirus infection (dated by TCRdb to about 2019). The instrument was an Illumina HiSeq 1500. TCRdb redid the processing of the public reads, applying fastp at Q25 and MiXCR, and retained in-frame beta chains. Merged by CDR3 protein, the rows form single entries marked with the most common genes and DNA. This sample lists a few hundred thousand distinct CDR3 sequences; roughly 13% were detected once. The ten most abundant clones make up 8.8% of the sample. Material for sequencing was PBMCs. The receptors shown here come from a human donor in good health (CMV status not recorded). Some clones in this sample may be carry-over from other donors' samples.

This clonotype was picked up many times. The chain joins TRBV28 to TRBJ2-1; 7 nucleotides match TRBD2. The length of the CDR3 is 16 residues. The ends lost 3 bases at V and 4 bases at J; junction bases unmatched: 9. The germline gives CDR1 MDHEN, CDR2 SYDVKM. In DNA form, the CDR3 reads TGTGCCAGCAGTTTCTTACGTAGCGGGCTTTACAATGAGCAGTTCTTC. This sequence encodes CASSFLRSGLYNEQFF.

The chain joins TRBV12-3 or TRBV12-4 to TRBJ2-3, with 11 bases identical to TRBD2. V lost 3 bases and J lost 5; bases outside the gene matches: 4. The CDR3 runs to 15 residues. CDR3 DNA sequence: TGTGCCAGCAGTTTCTTAGCGGGGGGGCGAGATACGCAGTATTTT. It codes for CASSFLAGGRDTQYF.

This clonotype was counted at least ten times. The V call is TRBV11-2, the J call TRBJ2-1, with 10 bases fitting TRBD2. The germline CDR1 and CDR2 sequences are SGHAT and FQNNGV. Trimming removed 5 bases from V and 9 bases from J; junction bases left unmatched: 10. The CDR3 runs to 15 residues. This CDR3 reads CASSPSSGGAREQFF. For the CDR3, the DNA is TGTGCCAGCAGCCCCTCGAGCGGGGGGGCACGTGAGCAGTTCTTC.

The table lists this clonotype with many counts. The chain uses TRBV7-3 and TRBJ2-5; 7 nucleotides line up with TRBD2. The CDR3 spans 14 residues. J gave up 3 bases and V 0 bases, and 1 base lay outside the gene matches. In germline, CDR1 is SGHTA, CDR2 FQGTGA. CDR3 sequence reads: CASSLTGGEETQYF. The CDR3 nucleotides are TGTGCCAGCAGCTTAACGGGGGGGGAAGAGACCCAGTACTTC.

This clonotype has a count of ten or more. The CDR3 bases are TGTGCCAGCAGTTTACCTGGGGATAGCGGGGTTGTATTGGGCACAGATACGCAGTATTTT. The encoded protein is CASSLPGDSGVVLGTDTQYF. The chain carries TRBV28 and TRBJ2-3, with TRBD2 matching 8 bases. The CDR3 consists of 20 residues. The junction had 17 bases not matched to a gene; V was cut back by 2 bases and J by 1 base. The germline V gene has CDR1 MDHEN and CDR2 SYDVKM. The whole variable domain, remainder taken from reference TRBV28 and TRBJ2-3, is DVKVTQSSRYLVKRTGEKVFLECVQDMDHENMFWYRQDPGLGLRLIYFSYDVKMKEKGDIPEGYSVSREKKERFSLILESASTNQTSMYLCASSLPGDSGVVLGTDTQYFGPGTRLTVL.

V usage is TRBV29-1 and J usage is TRBJ1-2; TRBD1 matches 7 bases. This CDR3 has 14 amino acids. V gave up 4 bases and J gave up 5 bases; unmatched junction bases: 10. Germline loops: CDR1 SQVTM, CDR2 ANQGSEA. This CDR3 reads CSVVGTAEEYGYTF. For the CDR3, the DNA is TGCAGCGTTGTGGGGACAGCGGAGGAGTATGGCTACACCTTC.

There are many counts of this clonotype. The CDR3, as DNA: TGTGCCAGCAGTTACTCGGAGGAAAGATACAATGAGCAGTTCTTC. Amino acids: CASSYSEERYNEQFF. The chain is built from TRBV6-5 and TRBJ2-1, with a possible D match to TRBD2 (5 bases). V lost 0 bases and J lost 4, with 10 bases in between. There are 15 residues in the CDR3. CDR1 and CDR2 (germline): MNHEY, SVGAGI.

This clonotype was detected ten times or more. The genes are TRBV28 and TRBJ1-1, with D possibly being TRBD1 (5 bases). Germline V CDR1 and CDR2: MDHEN, SYDVKM. The CDR3 totals 13 residues. Deletions cut 3 bases from V and 4 bases from J, with 9 bases between. The CDR3 sequence: CASSFIQGTEAFF. The CDR3 bases are TGTGCCAGCAGTTTTATCCAGGGCACTGAAGCTTTCTTT.

In its sample, this clonotype was seen many times. The chain links TRBV7-6 to TRBJ1-2; D unclear. V was shortened by 8 bases and J by 4 bases, with 11 bases between the two germline ends. Germline V gene sequence: CDR1 SGHVS, CDR2 FNYEAQ. This CDR3 is 12 amino acids long. The CDR3 DNA reads TGTGCCAGCTTACAGCTGCGCTATGGCTACACCTTC. It translates to CASLQLRYGYTF.

There are a few counts of this clonotype. The genes are TRBV7-2 and TRBJ2-7; no firm D call. Germline V CDR1 and CDR2: SGHTA, FQGNSA. Deletions cut 1 base from V and 0 bases from J, with 10 bases between. This CDR3 comprises 15 residues. The CDR3 sequence: CASSLVRGPSYEQYF. In DNA, the CDR3 is TGTGCCAGCAGCTTAGTTCGCGGACCCTCCTACGAGCAGTACTTC.

This clonotype turned up a few times. The V gene is TRBV12-3 or TRBV12-4, the J gene TRBJ2-7, with 7 bases lining up with TRBD1. CDR3 length: 12 residues. The V segment lost 4 bases and the J segment 9 bases; nucleotides outside the gene matches: 6. CDR3 residues: CASSSDRLGQYF. The CDR3 DNA follows: TGTGCCAGCAGTTCGGACAGGCTAGGGCAGTACTTC.

This clonotype was recorded at least ten times. CDR3 in DNA: TGTGCCATCAGTGACATGCAGGAGTTCTGGGGCTACACCTTC. Its translation: CAISDMQEFWGYTF. V usage is TRBV10-3 and J usage is TRBJ1-2, with D unclear. CDR3 size: 14 residues. The V end lost 3 bases, the J end lost 8 bases, and 16 bases lay between the germline ends. Germline assignment: CDR1 ENHRY and CDR2 SYGVKD.

This clonotype has only a few counts. This sequence joins TRBV3-1 and TRBJ2-6; D is unclear. Germline V lookup: CDR1 LGHDT, CDR2 YNNKEL (reference sequence). The CDR3 spans 16 residues. Trimming stripped 0 bases from V and 2 bases from J, with 8 bases between. The CDR3 DNA reads as TGTGCCAGCAGCCAAGAAAGGGTTGCTGGGGCCAACGTCCTGACTTTC. Its translation is CASSQERVAGANVLTF.

The V gene is TRBV29-1, the J gene TRBJ1-4, with no clear D. V was pared by 4 bases and J by 0 bases, with 9 bases between. Germline values: CDR1 SQVTM, CDR2 ANQGSEA. The CDR3 is 14 amino acids. The CDR3 loop reads CSVAPTATNEKLFF. The CDR3, as DNA: TGCAGCGTTGCCCCTACTGCAACTAATGAAAAACTGTTTTTT.

The J gene is TRBJ1-1, the V gene TRBV23-1, with 8 bases identical to TRBD1. TRBV23-1 belongs to the ORF category, with a function that is uncertain. V lost 2 bases to trimming and J lost 0 bases; unmatched junction nucleotides: 8. The CDR3 is made up of 17 amino acids. The CDR3 coding sequence is TGCGCCAGCAGTCAAAAGCCGACAGGGGCGTTGAACACTGAAGCTTTCTTT. This codes for CASSQKPTGALNTEAFF.

The sample holds a few counts of this clonotype. V is TRBV6-5 and J is TRBJ2-4; D tentatively fits TRBD1 or TRBD2 (5 bases each). Germline V CDR1 and CDR2: MNHEY, SVGAGI. There are 15 residues in the CDR3. V lost 5 bases and J lost 3, with 14 bases in between. In nucleotides, the CDR3 is TGTGCCAGCAGTCCCGGGGCAGAGCGCAAAAACATTCAGTACTTC. Translating gives CASSPGAERKNIQYF.